The T cell receptor (beta chain) described here comes from a study of T cell changes during pregnancy in multiple sclerosis. Profiled with immunoSEQ multiplex PCR; TCRdb holds only in-frame clones, not every one. The repertoire holds about 69,000 clones, over 80% seen once, with roughly 2.1% in the top ten. There are a few counts of this clone. The CDR3 loop spans 13 amino acids. Between the trimmed V and J ends, which lost 3 bases and 8 bases, there was a span of 13 bases. Germline V gene sequence: CDR1 MNHEY, CDR2 SVGAGI. The receptor's source is a female donor in good health, enrolled as a control in a pregnancy study. The material was peripheral blood, obtained in the third trimester of pregnancy. The chain is built from TRBV6-5 and TRBJ1-1; the D gene is possibly TRBD1 (6 bases). The CDR3 is CASSYHNRDEAFF. The CDR3, as DNA: TGTGCCAGCAGTTATCACAACAGGGACGAAGCTTTCTTT.